This T cell receptor beta chain was sequenced for a study of shared clonotypes between healthy human individuals. CD8 cells regarded as naive lacked CD45RO, were positively chosen for CCR7, and omitted terminally differentiated effector memory CD45RA+ cells. Clones were sequenced by immunoSEQ multiplex PCR, and TCRdb holds only the in-frame ones, with some missing. The sample lists about 2.1 million clones, just over 90% seen once, with approximately 1.6% in the top ten. The specimen sequenced was naive CD8+ T cells from PBMCs. This clonotype originated in a man aged 18 to 29 in good health. Some clones in this sample may be carry-over from other donors' samples.

The CDR3 DNA reads as TGTGCCAGCACCCCATGGAGGGTCAATGAGCAGTTCTTC. It translates to CASTPWRVNEQFF. V usage is TRBV28 and J usage is TRBJ2-1; D might be TRBD2 (6 bases). Between the trimmed V and J ends, which lost 7 bases and 6 bases, there was a span of 13 bases. The CDR3 has 13 residues. Germline CDR1 and CDR2: MDHEN and SYDVKM.